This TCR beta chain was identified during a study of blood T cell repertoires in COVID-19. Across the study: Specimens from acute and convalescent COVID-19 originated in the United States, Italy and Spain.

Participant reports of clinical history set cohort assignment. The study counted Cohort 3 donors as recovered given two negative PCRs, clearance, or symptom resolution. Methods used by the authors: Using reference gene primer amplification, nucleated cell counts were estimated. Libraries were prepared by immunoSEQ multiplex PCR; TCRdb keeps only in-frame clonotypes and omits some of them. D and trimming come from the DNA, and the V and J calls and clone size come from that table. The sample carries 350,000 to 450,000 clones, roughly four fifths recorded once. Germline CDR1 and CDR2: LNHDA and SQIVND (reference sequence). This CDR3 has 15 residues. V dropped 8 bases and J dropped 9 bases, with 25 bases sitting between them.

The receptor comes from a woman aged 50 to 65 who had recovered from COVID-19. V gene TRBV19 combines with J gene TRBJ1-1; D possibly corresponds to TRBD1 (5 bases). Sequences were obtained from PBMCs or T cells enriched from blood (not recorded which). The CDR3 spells CASYGWGGIAFKAFF. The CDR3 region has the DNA TGTGCCAGTTACGGGTGGGGGGGAATCGCGTTCAAAGCTTTCTTT. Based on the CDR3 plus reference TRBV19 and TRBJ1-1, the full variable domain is DGGITQSPKYLFRKEGQNVTLSCEQNLNHDAMYWYRQDPGQGLRLIYYSQIVNDFQKGDIAEGYSVSREKKESFPLTVTSAQKNPTAFYLCASYGWGGIAFKAFFGQGTRLTVV.